What follows is one T cell receptor beta chain and its context. The entry originates in a study of blood T cell repertoires in COVID-19. Background on the study: Both acute and convalescent COVID-19 samples were obtained from the United States, Italy and Spain.

This CDR3 is built from 15 residues. The ends were cut back, 0 bases at V and 2 bases at J, with 11 bases in the middle. CDR1 and CDR2 (germline): MNHNS, SASEGT. Only in-frame clones appear in the TCRdb table, and some are missing; sequencing was by immunoSEQ multiplex PCR. The sample consists of under 300,000 clones, around 90% of them appearing once. The sample consisted of PBMCs or T cells enriched from blood (not recorded which). This chain links TRBV6-1 with TRBJ2-7; D uncertain. The sequence derives from a woman aged 25-40 years with acute COVID-19. CDR3 nucleotide sequence: TGTGCCAGCAGTGAAGCGATCACAGCCCCCTACGAGCAGTACTTC. Protein: CASSEAITAPYEQYF.